The next 15 T cell receptor beta chains were all read from a single sample in a study of T cells in pancreatic ductal adenocarcinoma. TCRdb keeps only in-frame clones here, not all; method: immunoSEQ multiplex PCR. In the table there are around 100,000 clones, 90% to 95% of which are singletons. Surgery without prior neoadjuvant therapy was the treatment of the selected pancreatic ductal adenocarcinoma patients. The sequenced sample was PBMCs. The receptors here all came from a human donor with pancreatic ductal adenocarcinoma.

The rearrangement joins TRBV28 to TRBJ2-7; D possibly corresponds to TRBD1 (7 bases). This CDR3 is built from 16 residues. Germline loops: CDR1 MDHEN, CDR2 SYDVKM. Trimming left V 3 bases short and J 6 bases short, with 21 bases between. DNA for the CDR3: TGTGCCAGCAGTTTCCCCCCAGGGGGGAGGAGGTCCGAGCAGTACTTC. Translating gives CASSFPPGGRRSEQYF.

V usage is TRBV5-5 and J usage is TRBJ1-2, with D hard to call. The V gene's germline CDR1 is SGHKS and CDR2 YYEKEE (reference sequence). V lost 0 bases, J lost 2 bases, and 8 bases lay in between. The length of the CDR3 is 14 residues. This chain's CDR3 is CASSLGERNYGYTF. CDR3 DNA sequence: TGTGCCAGCAGCTTGGGAGAGAGAAACTATGGCTACACCTTC.

The chain couples TRBV7-2 to TRBJ2-5; TRBD1 matches at 9 bases. The J segment lost 2 bases and the V segment lost 3 bases, leaving 1 base of the junction unmatched. CDR3 size: 14 residues. In germline, CDR1 is SGHTA, CDR2 FQGNSA. The CDR3 DNA reads TGTGCCAGCAGCTTTGACAGGGGGCAAGAGACCCAGTACTTC. Protein sequence: CASSFDRGQETQYF. The variable domain in full, completed from reference TRBV7-2 and TRBJ2-5, reads GAGVSQSPSNKVTEKGKDVELRCDPISGHTALYWYRQSLGQGLEFLIYFQGNSAPDKSGLPSDRFSAERTGGSVSTLTIQRTQQEDSAVYLCASSFDRGQETQYFGPGTRLLVL.

The genes are TRBV5-3 and TRBJ2-7, with 8 nucleotides matching TRBD2. TRBV5-3 is recorded as an ORF, its role being uncertain. Germline trimming cut 4 bases from V and 0 bases from J; bases unmatched to any gene: 6. The CDR3 extends over 15 amino acids. CDR3 DNA: TGTGCCAGAAGCCCGGGGGGGGACTTCTCCTACGAGCAGTACTTC. Protein: CARSPGGDFSYEQYF.

The chain is built from TRBV5-1 and TRBJ2-3; D might be TRBD1 (5 bases). Trimming pared 4 bases from V and 0 bases from J, leaving 12 bases between. The CDR3 sequence is 15 residues long. Germline lookup yields CDR1 SGHRS and CDR2 YFSETQ. CDR3 DNA: TGCGCCAGCAGCCAGGACACCACTAGCACAGATACGCAGTATTTT. Translating gives CASSQDTTSTDTQYF.

The chain combines TRBV18 with TRBJ1-1, with a weak D call TRBD1 (6 bases). The CDR3 spans 12 residues. CDR1 is KGHSH and CDR2 is LQKENI in the germline V gene. V was shortened by 5 bases and J by 4 bases, with 8 bases between the two germline ends. The CDR3 sequence: CASSNRVTEAFF. The DNA of the CDR3 is TGTGCCAGCTCAAACAGGGTCACTGAAGCTTTCTTT.

This clone has a single count. The same CDR3 can be traced to other DNA sequences in this sample. The chain has TRBV19 and TRBJ1-5; 8 bases agree with TRBD1. This CDR3 is built from 14 residues. After removal of 5 bases from V and 4 bases from J, the junction contained 4 bases not matched to a gene. CDR1 and CDR2 (germline): LNHDA, SQIVND (reference sequence). The CDR3 loop is CASSGTGGNQPQHF. DNA of the CDR3: TGTGCCAGTAGTGGGACAGGAGGTAATCAGCCCCAGCATTTT.

This chain connects TRBV4-3 to TRBJ2-5; D gene uncertain. The CDR3 contains 13 residues. Between the trimmed V and J ends, which lost 0 bases and 5 bases, there was a span of 7 bases. Germline-derived CDR1 and CDR2 are LGHNA and YSLEER. The CDR3 spells CASSQDQEETQYF. CDR3 in DNA: TGCGCCAGCAGCCAAGATCAAGAGGAGACCCAGTACTTC.

This chain connects TRBV7-6 to TRBJ2-1, with TRBD2 as a possible D gene (7 bases). Between the trimmed V and J ends, which lost 5 bases and 2 bases, there was a span of 16 bases. The germline gives CDR1 SGHVS, CDR2 FNYEAQ. The CDR3 length is 16 residues. Here the CDR3 DNA reads TGTGCCAGCAGCGCGCGGGGGCCTGAAGCCTACAATGAGCAGTTCTTC. Its translation is CASSARGPEAYNEQFF.

This clone was recorded only once. The V gene is TRBV28, the J gene TRBJ2-1; TRBD2 might be the D (6 bases). Trimming stripped 6 bases from V and 7 bases from J, with 13 bases between. Germline CDR1 MDHEN, CDR2 SYDVKM. This CDR3 spans 13 amino acids. The CDR3 DNA is TGTGCCAGCAGGACTAGGCGTCCAAATGAGCAGTTCTTC. This sequence encodes CASRTRRPNEQFF.

The rearrangement uses TRBV27 and TRBJ1-5; D is undetermined. Per the germline V gene, CDR1 is MNHEY and CDR2 is SMNVEV (reference sequence). V was pared by 3 bases and J by 0 bases, with 6 bases between. The CDR3 loop spans 14 amino acids. CDR3 region: CASSFQHSNQPQHF. Written as DNA, the CDR3 is TGTGCCAGCAGTTTCCAACATAGCAATCAGCCCCAGCATTTT.

The V call is TRBV11-3, the J call TRBJ2-4; the D gene is possibly TRBD2 (6 bases). This CDR3 spans 16 amino acids. Between the trimmed V and J ends, which lost 7 bases and 3 bases, there was a span of 19 bases. Germline CDR1 is SGHNT and CDR2 is YENEEA. CDR3 sequence (DNA): TGTGCCAGCAAAAGAGGAGGGCTGCGGAACAAAAACATTCAGTACTTC. Residues: CASKRGGLRNKNIQYF.

The gene calls are TRBV5-1 and TRBJ1-1; 9 nucleotides agree with TRBD1. The germline CDR1 and CDR2 sequences are SGHRS and YFSETQ. This CDR3 is built from 14 residues. J gave up 5 bases and V 7 bases, and 9 bases lay outside the gene matches. Written as DNA, the CDR3 is TGCGCCAGCGGCGGACAGGGGATGGGGACTGAAGCTTTCTTT. Encoded protein: CASGGQGMGTEAFF.

This clone showed up just once. V and J are TRBV5-1 and TRBJ1-2; 7 nucleotides match TRBD1. V gave up 1 base and J gave up 0 bases; unmatched junction bases: 15. Per the germline V gene, CDR1 is SGHRS and CDR2 is YFSETQ. The CDR3 extends over 19 amino acids. Here the CDR3 DNA reads TGCGCCAGCAGCTTGACACGACTCAGGGGACAGACAACTAACTATGGCTACACCTTC. Protein sequence: CASSLTRLRGQTTNYGYTF.

The chain has TRBV2 and TRBJ2-7; TRBD1 matches at 9 bases. The CDR3 has 15 residues. Germline V gene data show CDR1 as SNHLY and CDR2 as FYNNEI. The CDR3 sequence: CALLPRDRGKYEQYF. In nucleotides, the CDR3 is TGTGCTTTGCTACCCCGAGACAGGGGGAAGTACGAGCAGTACTTC.